This TCR beta chain was documented in a study of blood T cell repertoires in COVID-19. Study-wide background: Sources were T cells, B-cell-depleted T cells, or PBMCs; the material itself was cDNA or gDNA.

The V and J ends lost 5 bases and 9 bases respectively, with 14 bases between them. The CDR3 sequence is 14 residues long. CDR1 is SEHNR and CDR2 is FQNEAQ in the germline V gene (reference sequence). Libraries were prepared by immunoSEQ multiplex PCR; TCRdb keeps only in-frame clonotypes and omits some of them. The table lists under 150,000 clones, around four fifths of them singletons. This clonotype was sampled from a man aged 35-49 years with active or convalescent COVID-19. The genes are TRBV7-9 and TRBJ1-6, with D possibly being TRBD1 (5 bases). The material sequenced was peripheral blood. The CDR3 coding sequence is TGTGCCAGCAGCCCCCGGGGGGGGATTTCACCCCTCCACTTT. This gives the protein CASSPRGGISPLHF. The complete variable domain, with remaining parts taken from reference TRBV7-9 and TRBJ1-6, reads DTGVSQNPRHKITKRGQNVTFRCDPISEHNRLYWYRQTLGQGPEFLTYFQNEAQLEKSRLLSDRFSAERPKGSFSTLEIQRTEQGDSAMYLCASSPRGGISPLHFGNGTRLTVT.